The rows below give T cell receptor beta chains drawn from one sample of a study of blood T cells in healthy people across ages. TCRdb called the 5' RACE reads again in MiXCR, with one record for every CDR3 protein. Of about 650,000 distinct CDR3 sequences in the sample, around 32% were seen once. What was sequenced was blood. The origin of the receptors is a woman of 80 years or more in good health. CDR3s include the opening cysteine and the closing phenylalanine or tryptophan. Each record gives: V gene, clone size, J gene, CDR3 length, D gene, CDR3 DNA, CDR3 protein. The D gene is left open where the match is weak. Clone size is given for some rows only: seen once, a few or many times, or a class if the clone is expanded.

>TRBV10-3|NA|TRBJ2-1|14|NA
TGTGCCATCAGTAATAATCTGATAGCCAACGAGCAGTTCTTC
CAISNNLIANEQFF
>TRBV29-1|NA|TRBJ1-1|11|NA
TGCAGCGTTGTCAAGAACACTGAAGCTTTCTTT
CSVVKNTEAFF
>TRBV9|NA|TRBJ2-1|16|NA
TGTGCCAGCGGCGTAGTGGGCAGAAGCTCCTACAATGAGCAGTTCTTC
CASGVVGRSSYNEQFF
>TRBV20-1|NA|TRBJ2-3|16|TRBD2
TGCAGTGCCAACCGTTGGACTAGCGGGAGTTTTGATACGCAGTATTTT
CSANRWTSGSFDTQYF
>TRBV30|NA|TRBJ1-2|13|TRBD1
TGTGCCGGAATGGGACAGGGAACGTATGGCTACACCTTC
CAGMGQGTYGYTF
>TRBV3-1|many|TRBJ1-2|14|NA
TGTGCCAGCAGCCCTAACACAGGGCACTATGGCTACACCTTC
CASSPNTGHYGYTF
>TRBV6-1|few|TRBJ2-3|13|TRBD1
TGTGCCAGCCTCGACAGGGCCGGGGATACGCAGTATTTT
CASLDRAGDTQYF
>TRBV12-3/TRBV12-4|NA|TRBJ2-5|14|TRBD1
TGTGCCAGCAGCCTTCGGACAGGACGGGAGACCCAGTACTTC
CASSLRTGRETQYF
>TRBV4-2|many|TRBJ1-2|14|TRBD1
TGTGCCAGCAGCCAAGGAGGGACAGACTATGGCTACACCTTC
CASSQGGTDYGYTF
>TRBV20-1|many|TRBJ1-1|14|NA
TGCAGTGCTAGAGAGTCTGGGATGAACACTGAAGCTTTCTTT
CSARESGMNTEAFF
>TRBV7-3|many|TRBJ2-5|15|NA
TGTGCCAGCAGCGTAGGGAGAGGGCGAGGCGAGACCCAGTACTTC
CASSVGRGRGETQYF
>TRBV11-2|NA|TRBJ2-1|12|NA
TGTGCCAGCAGCCCGGAACTATTCCCGCAGTTCTTC
CASSPELFPQFF
>TRBV7-3|few|TRBJ2-2|17|NA
TGTGCCAGCAGCCTACACCCAGGGACCGCTAACACCGGGGAGCTGTTTTTT
CASSLHPGTANTGELFF
>TRBV20-1|few|TRBJ2-3|16|TRBD2
TGCAGTGCTCAAACCCTTGCGCGGGGGGGGGAAGATACGCAGTATTTT
CSAQTLARGGEDTQYF
>TRBV7-2|NA|TRBJ2-7|14|TRBD1
TGTGCCAGCAGCTTGAGGAAAGGGGGCGACGAGCAGTACTTC
CASSLRKGGDEQYF
>TRBV19|NA|TRBJ2-5|19|TRBD2
TGTGCCAGTAGTATAGGGGGGACTAGAGAGCGTGGGCGACGAGAGACCCAGTACTTC
CASSIGGTRERGRRETQYF
>TRBV6-6|NA|TRBJ1-5|15|NA
TGTGCCAGCAGTTACGGGGACAAAAGCAATCAGCTCCAGCATTTT
CASSYGDKSNQLQHF
>TRBV12-3/TRBV12-4|NA|TRBJ1-1|17|TRBD1
TGTGCCAGCAGTTTTTTGGGGGACAGGAGTGTGAACACTGAAGCTTTCTTT
CASSFLGDRSVNTEAFF
>TRBV5-1|NA|TRBJ2-7|14|NA
TGCGCCAGCAGCTTGGATCCCCAAGGGTACGAGCAGTACTTC
CASSLDPQGYEQYF
>TRBV28|NA|TRBJ2-7|14|NA
TGTGCCAGCGGTTCGGCTACCTCTAAGTACGAGCAGTACTTC
CASGSATSKYEQYF
>TRBV5-1|NA|TRBJ2-7|16|TRBD1
TGCGCCAGCAGCTCGGGGACAGCGAGCTCCTACAATGAGCAGTACTTC
CASSSGTASSYNEQYF
>TRBV30|many|TRBJ2-5|15|NA
TGTGCCTGGAGCCCAACTTTACAGGGAGGAGAGACCCAGTACTTC
CAWSPTLQGGETQYF
>TRBV5-1|many|TRBJ2-3|19|NA
TGCGCCAGCAGTCACCGACAGACCGAACCCTTTTTTAAGACGGATACGCAGTATTTT
CASSHRQTEPFFKTDTQYF
>TRBV9|NA|TRBJ1-1|16|NA
TGTGCCAGCAGCGCCGTAAACCGCGGGGGGAACACTGAAGCTTTCTTT
CASSAVNRGGNTEAFF
>TRBV7-7|few|TRBJ2-5|13|NA
TGTGCCAGCAGCTACCGGTTTGGGGAGACCCAGTACTTC
CASSYRFGETQYF
>TRBV7-8|many|TRBJ2-1|15|NA
TGTGCCAGCAGCTTAGACTCGGGGCCGTGGAATGAGCAGTTCTTC
CASSLDSGPWNEQFF
>TRBV6-5|many|TRBJ1-4|16|NA
TGTGCCAGCAGTTATGGAGAGGCGCAGGGGAAGCGAAAACTGTTTTTT
CASSYGEAQGKRKLFF
>TRBV3-1|many|TRBJ2-7|17|NA
TGTGCCAGCAGCCAAGAGGGAGGTTTAAGAGGATCCTACGAGCAGTACTTC
CASSQEGGLRGSYEQYF
>TRBV29-1|NA|TRBJ2-3|16|TRBD2
TGCAGCGCTAGGGGACTAGCGGGCTCCAGCACAGATACGCAGTATTTT
CSARGLAGSSTDTQYF
>TRBV5-1|NA|TRBJ2-5|16|NA
TGCGCCAGCAGCTTGGCATCGGACGGGGTACAAGAGACCCAGTACTTC
CASSLASDGVQETQYF
>TRBV12-3/TRBV12-4|few|TRBJ2-2|15|NA
TGTGCCAGCTGCCGGGGCGGAGGAGGGACCGGGGAGCTGTTTTTT
CASCRGGGGTGELFF